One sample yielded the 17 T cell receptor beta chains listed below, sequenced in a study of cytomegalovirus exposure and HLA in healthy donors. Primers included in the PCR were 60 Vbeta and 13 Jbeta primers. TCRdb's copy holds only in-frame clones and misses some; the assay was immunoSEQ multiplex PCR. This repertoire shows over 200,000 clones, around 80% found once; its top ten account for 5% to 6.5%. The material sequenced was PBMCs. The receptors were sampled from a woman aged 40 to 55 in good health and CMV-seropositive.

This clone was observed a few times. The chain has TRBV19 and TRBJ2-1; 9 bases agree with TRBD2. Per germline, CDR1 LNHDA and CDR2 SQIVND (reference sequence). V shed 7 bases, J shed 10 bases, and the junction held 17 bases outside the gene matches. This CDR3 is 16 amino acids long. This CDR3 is CASTPSRAGGPGEQFF. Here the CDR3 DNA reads TGTGCCAGTACCCCTAGTCGGGCGGGAGGGCCGGGAGAGCAGTTCTTC.

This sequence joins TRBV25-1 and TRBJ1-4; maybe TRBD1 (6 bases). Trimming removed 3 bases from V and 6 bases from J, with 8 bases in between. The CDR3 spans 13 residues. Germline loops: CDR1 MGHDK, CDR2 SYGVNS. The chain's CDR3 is CASSDGTYEKLFF. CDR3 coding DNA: TGTGCCAGCAGTGACGGGACATATGAAAAACTGTTTTTT.

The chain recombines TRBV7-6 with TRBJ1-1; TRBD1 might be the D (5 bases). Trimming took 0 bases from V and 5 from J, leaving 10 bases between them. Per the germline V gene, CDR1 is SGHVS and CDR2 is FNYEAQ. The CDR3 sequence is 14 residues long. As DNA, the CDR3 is TGTGCCAGCAGCTTAGCGTCAGGGTATACTGAAGCTTTCTTT. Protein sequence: CASSLASGYTEAFF.

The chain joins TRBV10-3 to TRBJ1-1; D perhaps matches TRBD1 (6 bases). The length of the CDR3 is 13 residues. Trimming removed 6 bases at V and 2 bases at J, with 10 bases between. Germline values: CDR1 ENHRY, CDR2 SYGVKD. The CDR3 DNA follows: TGTGCCATCAGACAGGGTCGAAACACTGAAGCTTTCTTT. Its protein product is CAIRQGRNTEAFF.

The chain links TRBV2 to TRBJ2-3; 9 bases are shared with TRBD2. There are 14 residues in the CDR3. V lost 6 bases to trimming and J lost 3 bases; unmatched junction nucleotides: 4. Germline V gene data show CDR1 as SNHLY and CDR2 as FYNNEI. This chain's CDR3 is CASSDGLATDTQYF. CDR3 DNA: TGTGCCAGCAGCGATGGACTAGCGACAGATACGCAGTATTTT.

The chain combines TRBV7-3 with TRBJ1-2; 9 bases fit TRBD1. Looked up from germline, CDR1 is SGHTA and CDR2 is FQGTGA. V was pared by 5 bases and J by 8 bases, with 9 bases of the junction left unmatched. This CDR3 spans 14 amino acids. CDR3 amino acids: CASSRTGQGDGYTF. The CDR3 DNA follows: TGTGCCAGCAGCCGGACGGGACAGGGAGACGGCTACACCTTC.

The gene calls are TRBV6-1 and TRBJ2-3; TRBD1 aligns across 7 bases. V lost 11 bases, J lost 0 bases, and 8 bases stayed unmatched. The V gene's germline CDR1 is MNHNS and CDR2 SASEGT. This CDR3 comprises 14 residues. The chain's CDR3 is CAGRGQSSTDTQYF. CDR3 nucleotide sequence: TGTGCCGGCCGGGGACAGTCTAGCACAGATACGCAGTATTTT.

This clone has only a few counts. The CDR3 loop reads CASSPLAGLAGVYEQYF. The CDR3 DNA reads as TGTGCCAGCAGCCCCTTGGCGGGACTAGCGGGGGTGTACGAGCAGTACTTC. The chain carries TRBV11-2 and TRBJ2-5; 14 positions agree with TRBD2. The J call may not be correct, given that the DNA end is closer to TRBJ2-7. This CDR3 comprises 17 residues. Germline V gene lookup returns CDR1 SGHAT and CDR2 FQNNGV.

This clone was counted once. CDR3 nucleotide sequence: TGTGCCAGCAGCAAAGTGTCGGATCGGAGAGCTGCTATTTATGGCTACACCTTC. It translates to CASSKVSDRRAAIYGYTF. The V gene is TRBV21-1, the J gene TRBJ1-2. TRBV21-1 is marked as a pseudogene. The CDR3 is 18 residues long.

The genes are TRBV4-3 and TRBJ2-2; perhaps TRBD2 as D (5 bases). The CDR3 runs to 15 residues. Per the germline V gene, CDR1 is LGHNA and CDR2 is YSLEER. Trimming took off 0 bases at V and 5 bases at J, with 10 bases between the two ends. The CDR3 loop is CASSQERRRTGELFF. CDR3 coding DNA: TGCGCCAGCAGCCAAGAACGGAGGAGGACCGGGGAGCTGTTTTTT.

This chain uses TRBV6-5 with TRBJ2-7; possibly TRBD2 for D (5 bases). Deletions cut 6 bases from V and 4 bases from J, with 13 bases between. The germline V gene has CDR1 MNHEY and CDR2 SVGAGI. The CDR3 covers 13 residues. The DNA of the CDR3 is TGTGCCAGCAGAACCGGGAACAAGTACGAGCAGTACTTC. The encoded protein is CASRTGNKYEQYF.

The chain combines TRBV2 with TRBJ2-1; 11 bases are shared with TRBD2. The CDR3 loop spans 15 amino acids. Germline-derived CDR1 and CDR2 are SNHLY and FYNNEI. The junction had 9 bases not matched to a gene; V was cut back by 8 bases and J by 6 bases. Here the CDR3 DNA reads TGTGCCAGCTCGGGTGGTAGCGGGGGGGCCAATGAGCAGTTCTTC. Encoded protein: CASSGGSGGANEQFF.

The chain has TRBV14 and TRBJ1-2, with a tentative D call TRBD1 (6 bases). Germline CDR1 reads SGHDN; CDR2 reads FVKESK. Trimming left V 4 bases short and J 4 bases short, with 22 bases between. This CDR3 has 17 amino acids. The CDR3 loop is CASSLPLEQGESYGYTF. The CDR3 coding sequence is TGTGCCAGCAGCCTCCCACTGGAACAGGGTGAAAGCTATGGCTACACCTTC.

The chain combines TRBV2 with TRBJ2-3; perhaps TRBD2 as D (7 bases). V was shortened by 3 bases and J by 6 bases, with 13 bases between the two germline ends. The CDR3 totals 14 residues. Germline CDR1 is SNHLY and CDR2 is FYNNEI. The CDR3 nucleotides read TGTGCCAGCAGTGAGAGGGGGGGCGCGGATACGCAGTATTTT. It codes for CASSERGGADTQYF.

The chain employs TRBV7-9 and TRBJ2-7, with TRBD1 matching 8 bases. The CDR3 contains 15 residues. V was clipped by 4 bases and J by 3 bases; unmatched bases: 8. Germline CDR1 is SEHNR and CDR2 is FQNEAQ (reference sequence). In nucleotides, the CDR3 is TGTGCCAGCAGCTCAATGGACAGGGTCATCTACGAGCAGTACTTC. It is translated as CASSSMDRVIYEQYF.

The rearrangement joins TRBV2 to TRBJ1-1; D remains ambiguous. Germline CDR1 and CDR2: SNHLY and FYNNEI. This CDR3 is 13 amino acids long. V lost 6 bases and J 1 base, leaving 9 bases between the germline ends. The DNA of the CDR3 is TGTGCCAGCAGAGCGGAACAGAACACTGAAGCTTTCTTT. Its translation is CASRAEQNTEAFF.

The CDR3 DNA follows: TGTGCCAGCAGTTCGGAGGGTTTCTCTGGAAACACCATATATTTT. Its protein is CASSSEGFSGNTIYF. The chain has TRBV2 and TRBJ1-3; D is undetermined. V lost 5 bases and J 0 bases, leaving 11 bases between the germline ends. There are 15 residues in the CDR3. Germline V gives CDR1 SNHLY, CDR2 FYNNEI.